This T cell receptor beta chain was sequenced during a study of blood T cell repertoires in COVID-19. The protocol was immunoSEQ multiplex PCR, while the TCRdb copy is restricted to in-frame clones and leaves out a portion. Among approximately 110,000 clones listed, approximately 85% were seen once. Source material: peripheral blood. The TCR was taken from a woman aged 55-70 years with COVID-19, enrolled during active disease.

CDR3 DNA sequence: TGTGCCAGCAGTTATTCGTCGGAGACCCAGTACTTC. It yields the protein CASSYSSETQYF. The chain is built from TRBV6-6 and TRBJ2-5; D uncertain. Trimming left V 3 bases short and J 5 bases short, with 7 bases between. The CDR3 runs to 12 residues. The germline gives CDR1 MNHNY, CDR2 SVGAGI (reference sequence).